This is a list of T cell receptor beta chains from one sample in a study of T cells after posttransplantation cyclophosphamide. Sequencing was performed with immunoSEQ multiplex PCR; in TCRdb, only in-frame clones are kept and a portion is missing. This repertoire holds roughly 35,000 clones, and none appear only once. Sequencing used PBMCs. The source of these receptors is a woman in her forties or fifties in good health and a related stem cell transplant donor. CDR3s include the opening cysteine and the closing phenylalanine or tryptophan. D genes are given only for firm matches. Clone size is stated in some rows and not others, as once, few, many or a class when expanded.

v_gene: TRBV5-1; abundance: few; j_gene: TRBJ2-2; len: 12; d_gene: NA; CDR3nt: TGCGCCAGCAGCTCGTATACCGGGGAGCTGTTTTTT; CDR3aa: CASSSYTGELFF
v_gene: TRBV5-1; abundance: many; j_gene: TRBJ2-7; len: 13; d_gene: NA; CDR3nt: TGCGCCAGCAGCTTGGACAGCCTCTACGAGCAGTACTTC; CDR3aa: CASSLDSLYEQYF
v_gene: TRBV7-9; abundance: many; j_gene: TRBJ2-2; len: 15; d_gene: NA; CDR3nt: TGTGCCAGCCTCTATTCTACAGGTGACACCGGGGAGCTGTTTTTT; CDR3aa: CASLYSTGDTGELFF
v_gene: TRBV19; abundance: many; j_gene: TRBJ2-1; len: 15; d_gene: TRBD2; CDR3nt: TGTGCCAGTGCAGCAGGGGCTAGCGGGAGCAATGAGCAGTTCTTC; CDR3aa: CASAAGASGSNEQFF
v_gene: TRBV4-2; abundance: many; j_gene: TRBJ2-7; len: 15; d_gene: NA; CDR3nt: TGTGCCAGCAGCCGTTCAACAGGGAGCCCCTACGAGCAGTACTTC; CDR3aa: CASSRSTGSPYEQYF
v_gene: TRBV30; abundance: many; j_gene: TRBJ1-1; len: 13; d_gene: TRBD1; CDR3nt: TGTGCCTTCGAAACAGGGGGGGACACTGAAGCTTTCTTT; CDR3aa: CAFETGGDTEAFF
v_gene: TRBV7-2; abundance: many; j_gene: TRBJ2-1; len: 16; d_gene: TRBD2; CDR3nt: TGTGCCAGCAGCTTTTCCAGCGGGAGGGCCGGCAATGAGCAGTTCTTC; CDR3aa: CASSFSSGRAGNEQFF
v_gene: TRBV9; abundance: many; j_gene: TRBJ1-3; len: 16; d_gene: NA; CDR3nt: TGTGCCAGCAGCGTAGGAGAGGTTCCCTCTGGAAACACCATATATTTT; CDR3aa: CASSVGEVPSGNTIYF
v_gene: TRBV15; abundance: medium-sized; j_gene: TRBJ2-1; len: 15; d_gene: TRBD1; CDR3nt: TGTGCCACCAGCACCGGGACAGGGGGCTCCAATGAGCAGTTCTTC; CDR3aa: CATSTGTGGSNEQFF
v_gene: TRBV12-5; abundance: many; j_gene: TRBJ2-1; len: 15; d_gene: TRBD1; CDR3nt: TGTGCTAGTGGGACGGACAGGGGCTCCTACAATGAGCAGTTCTTC; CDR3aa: CASGTDRGSYNEQFF
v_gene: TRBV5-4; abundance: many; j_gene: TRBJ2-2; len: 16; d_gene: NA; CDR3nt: TGTGCCAGCAGCTCCGGCGGGCTTTTCAACGGCGGGGAGCTGTTTTTT; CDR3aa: CASSSGGLFNGGELFF
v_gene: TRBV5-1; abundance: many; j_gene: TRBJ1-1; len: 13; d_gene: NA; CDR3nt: TGCGCCAGCAGAAGGGACATGAACACTGAAGCTTTCTTT; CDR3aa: CASRRDMNTEAFF
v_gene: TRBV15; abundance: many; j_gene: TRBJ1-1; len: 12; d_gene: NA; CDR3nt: TGTGCCACCAGCAGAGATCAAACTGAAGCTTTCTTT; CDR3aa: CATSRDQTEAFF
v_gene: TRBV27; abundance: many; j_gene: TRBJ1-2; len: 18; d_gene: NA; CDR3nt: TGTGCCAGCAGTCGTACCGGGACTTGGGAAGACGCTAACTATGGCTACACCTTC; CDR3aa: CASSRTGTWEDANYGYTF
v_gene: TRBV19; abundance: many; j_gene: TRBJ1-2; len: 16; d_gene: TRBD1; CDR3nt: TGTGCCAGTAGCAATCCCGGGACAGGGGTTAACTATGGCTACACCTTC; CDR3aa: CASSNPGTGVNYGYTF
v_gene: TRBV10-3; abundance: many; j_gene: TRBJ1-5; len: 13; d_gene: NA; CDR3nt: TGTGCCATCAAGCCGAATAGCAATCAGCCCCAGCATTTT; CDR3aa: CAIKPNSNQPQHF
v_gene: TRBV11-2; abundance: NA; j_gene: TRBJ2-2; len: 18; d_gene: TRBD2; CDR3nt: TGTGCCAGCAGCTTAGTGGCGGCTAGCGGGAGGTCACCCGGGGAGCTGTTTTTT; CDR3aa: CASSLVAASGRSPGELFF
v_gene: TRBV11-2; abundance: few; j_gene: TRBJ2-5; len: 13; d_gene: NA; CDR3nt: TGTGCCAGCAGCTTAGTTGTACAAGAGACCCAGTACTTC; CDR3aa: CASSLVVQETQYF
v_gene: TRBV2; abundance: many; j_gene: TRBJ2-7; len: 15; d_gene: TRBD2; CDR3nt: TGTGCCAGCAGTGAAGTGCTCAGGACTAGCGACGAGCAGTACTTC; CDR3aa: CASSEVLRTSDEQYF
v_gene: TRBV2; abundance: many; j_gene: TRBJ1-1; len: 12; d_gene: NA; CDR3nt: TGTGCCAGCAGGAGTCAGGCCCCTGAAGCTTTCTTT; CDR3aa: CASRSQAPEAFF
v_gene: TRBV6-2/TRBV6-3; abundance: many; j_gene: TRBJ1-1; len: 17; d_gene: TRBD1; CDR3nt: TGTGCCAGCAGTTATCCGACAGGGGAGTGGAGGGAAACTGAAGCTTTCTTT; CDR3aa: CASSYPTGEWRETEAFF
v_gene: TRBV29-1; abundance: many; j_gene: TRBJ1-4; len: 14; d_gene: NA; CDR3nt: TGCAGCGTAATCAAGGGGGGGGGCGATGAAAAACTGTTTTTT; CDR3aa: CSVIKGGGDEKLFF
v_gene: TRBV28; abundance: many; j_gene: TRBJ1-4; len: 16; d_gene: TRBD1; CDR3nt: TGTGCCAGCAGTTTGGGTACAGGGGTCGCTAATGAAAAACTGTTTTTT; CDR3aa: CASSLGTGVANEKLFF
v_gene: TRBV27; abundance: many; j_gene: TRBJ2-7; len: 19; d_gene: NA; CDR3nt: TGTGCCAGCAAGTCAGCGCCGGGATTCTCAGGGTGGCGATCCTACGAGCAGTACTTC; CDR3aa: CASKSAPGFSGWRSYEQYF
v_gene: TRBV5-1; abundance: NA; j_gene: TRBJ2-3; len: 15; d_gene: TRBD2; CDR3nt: TGCGCCAGCAGCTTGGTGACTAGCGGAACAGATACGCAGTATTTT; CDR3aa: CASSLVTSGTDTQYF
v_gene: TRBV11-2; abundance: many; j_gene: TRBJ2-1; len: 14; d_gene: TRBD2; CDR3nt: TGTGCCAGCAGCTTTGGACTAGTGAGCGCCGAGCAGTTCTTC; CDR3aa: CASSFGLVSAEQFF
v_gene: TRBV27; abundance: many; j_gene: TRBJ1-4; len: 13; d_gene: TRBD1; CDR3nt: TGTGCCAGCAGCCGGACAGGGAATGAAAAACTGTTTTTT; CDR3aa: CASSRTGNEKLFF